This T cell receptor (beta chain) was observed in a study of T cell responses to AZD1222 COVID-19 vaccine. The CDR3 sequence is 15 residues long. Unmatched junction bases numbered 6, after V lost 1 base and J lost 4 bases. Germline lookup yields CDR1 SGHTS and CDR2 YDEGEE. This clone was detected only once. TCRdb keeps only in-frame clones here, not all; method: immunoSEQ multiplex PCR. The sample lists roughly 100,000 clones, roughly 88% occurring once. This receptor was taken from an adult in good health. The sequencing here drew on peripheral blood, taken on day 0 of AZD1222 vaccination. The J gene is TRBJ1-2, the V gene TRBV5-8, with 8 bases matching TRBD1. The CDR3 DNA reads as TGTGCCAGCAGCTTGACTGGGACAGGACCCTATGGCTACACCTTC. It yields the protein CASSLTGTGPYGYTF.